The clone carrying this TCR beta chain has a handful of counts. Germline CDR1 reads DFQATT; CDR2 reads SNEGSKA (reference sequence). The V end was cut by 3 bases, the J end by 6 bases, with 17 bases between. This CDR3 contains 15 residues. The entry originates in a study of human T cells and chemical hapten exposure. Whole-study context: Patients' scalps got diphenylcyclopropenone weekly throughout the roughly 23-week study. DPC 0.01% went on the upper back by patch test, with reading at 6 days.

From the RACE reads, TCRdb called clonotypes with MiXCR, one entry per CDR3 protein. Of some 98,000 distinct CDR3 sequences in the sample, approximately 10% are singletons; the top ten hold around 3.3%. Time point given: pre-sensitization, week 0. Treatment described: therapeutic diphenylcyclopropenone sensitization with weekly scalp DPC. Alopecia patients deemed DPC-suitable, aged 18 to 70, excluding pregnancy. This clonotype was sampled from a woman aged 55 to 70 with alopecia areata. Some clones in this sample may be carry-over from other donors' samples. The chain links TRBV20-1 to TRBJ1-4; D is undetermined. The source material was whole blood, sampled in connection with sensitization to the hapten diphenylcyclopropenone (DPC). The CDR3 DNA reads as TGCAGTGCTAGCCGCCCCCCGGGAGGAGATGAAAAACTGTTTTTT. It is translated as CSASRPPGGDEKLFF.